The 32 T cell receptor beta chains given below trace back to one sample, sequenced in a study of OX40 agonist ivuxolimab in advanced cancers. The data were produced by immunoSEQ multiplex PCR, yet TCRdb's version contains in-frame clones alone and is incomplete. The profile shows tens of thousands of clones, approximately 90% of them singletons. The source material was CD4+ or CD8+ T cells sorted from blood, sampled in a trial of the OX40 agonist ivuxolimab. These receptors were collected from an adult with an advanced solid tumor such as melanoma, head and neck, liver or kidney cancer.

The sample holds a few counts of this clone. The rearrangement joins TRBV18 to TRBJ2-2, with D perhaps TRBD1 (6 bases). CDR3 length: 15 amino acids. Between the trimmed V and J ends, which lost 3 bases and 4 bases, there was a span of 12 bases. Germline CDR1 is KGHSH and CDR2 is LQKENI. The chain's CDR3 is CASSPSGGGTGELFF. Written as DNA, the CDR3 is TGTGCCAGCTCACCGTCTGGGGGCGGCACCGGGGAGCTGTTTTTT.

This chain uses TRBV5-6 with TRBJ1-4, with D uncertain. Trimming took 4 bases from V and 2 from J, leaving 12 bases between them. The CDR3 has 15 amino acids. CDR1 is SGHDT and CDR2 is YYEEEE in the germline V gene. The DNA of the CDR3 is TGTGCCAGCAGCAGGCTTTCGTTCACTAATGAAAAACTGTTTTTT. Translation gives CASSRLSFTNEKLFF.

The chain has TRBV5-1 and TRBJ2-5; 10 bases map to TRBD1. CDR3 length: 16 residues. Looked up from germline, CDR1 is SGHRS and CDR2 is YFSETQ. Trimming removed 1 base from V and 5 bases from J; junction bases left unmatched: 8. This chain's CDR3 is CASSLWGQGIGETQYF. CDR3 nucleotide sequence: TGCGCCAGCAGCTTGTGGGGACAGGGGATTGGGGAGACCCAGTACTTC.

The chain recombines TRBV6-6 with TRBJ2-3; D call uncertain. V was cut by 6 bases and J by 6 bases, with 10 bases left in between. This CDR3 has 12 amino acids. CDR1 and CDR2 from the germline V gene are MNHNY and SVGAGI (reference sequence). The chain's CDR3 is CASSPMPDTQYF. In nucleotides, the CDR3 is TGTGCCAGCAGCCCGATGCCGGATACGCAGTATTTT.

V and J are TRBV19 and TRBJ2-3, with D possibly being TRBD1 (6 bases). The germline V and J ends were trimmed by 1 base and 0 bases, with 20 bases remaining between them. The CDR3 contains 19 residues. Germline V lookup: CDR1 LNHDA, CDR2 SQIVND (reference sequence). CDR3 sequence (DNA): TGTGCCAGTAGTATAGTTGCAGGGGCGGGCTCCCTCAGCACAGATACGCAGTATTTT. It yields the protein CASSIVAGAGSLSTDTQYF.

Concerning this clone: An end of the junction does not agree with germline; a read error may underlie this. The sample holds other DNA sequences that translate to the same CDR3. CDR3 region: CASSQFPYTTGGDTEAFF. CDR3 in DNA: TGCGCCAGTAGTCAATTCCCCTACACAACAGGGGGGGACACTGAAGCTTTCTTT. This chain uses TRBV23-1 with TRBJ1-1; 8 bases are a match to TRBD1. Being an ORF, TRBV23-1 has a function that is uncertain. There are 18 residues in the CDR3.

This clone was recorded only once. The genes are TRBV2 and TRBJ1-1; D uncertain. CDR1 SNHLY and CDR2 FYNNEI come from the germline V gene. V lost 5 bases to trimming and J lost 3 bases, with 10 bases between them. The CDR3 totals 13 residues. CDR3 nucleotides: TGTGCCAGCAGTATTGACGGATACACTGAAGCTTTCTTT. It specifies CASSIDGYTEAFF.

The rearrangement joins TRBV5-1 to TRBJ2-1; either TRBD1 or TRBD2 may fit D (5 bases each). Germline-derived CDR1 and CDR2 are SGHRS and YFSETQ. The V end was cut by 4 bases, the J end by 0 bases, with 11 bases between. The CDR3 loop spans 15 amino acids. The DNA for the CDR3 is TGCGCCAGCAGCCCCGGGACCGCCTCCTACAATGAGCAGTTCTTC. As protein: CASSPGTASYNEQFF. The whole variable domain, filled in from reference TRBV5-1 and TRBJ2-1, reads KAGVTQTPRYLIKTRGQQVTLSCSPISGHRSVSWYQQTPGQGLQFLFEYFSETQRNKGNFPGRFSGRQFSNSRSEMNVSTLELGDSALYLCASSPGTASYNEQFFGPGTRLTVL.

V is TRBV19 and J is TRBJ2-2; D gene ambiguous. This CDR3 spans 15 amino acids. Germline V CDR1 and CDR2: LNHDA, SQIVND (reference sequence). Trimming shortened V by 9 bases and J by 1 base, and 15 bases separated the two germline ends. CDR3 loop: CASSLWTENTGELFF. The CDR3 region has the DNA TGTGCCAGCTCGTTGTGGACGGAGAACACCGGGGAGCTGTTTTTT. The variable domain in full, completed from reference TRBV19 and TRBJ2-2, reads DGGITQSPKYLFRKEGQNVTLSCEQNLNHDAMYWYRQDPGQGLRLIYYSQIVNDFQKGDIAEGYSVSREKKESFPLTVTSAQKNPTAFYLCASSLWTENTGELFFGEGSRLTVL.

The V and J genes are TRBV30 and TRBJ2-7, with D perhaps matching TRBD1 (6 bases). The germline V gene encodes CDR1 GTSNPN and CDR2 SVGIG (reference sequence). The CDR3 covers 12 residues. V lost 4 bases and J lost 3, with 10 bases in between. Written as DNA, the CDR3 is TGTGCCTGGAACTCAGGGGACTACGAGCAGTACTTC. Protein sequence: CAWNSGDYEQYF. Full variable domain (rest looked up from reference TRBV30 and TRBJ2-7): SQTIHQWPATLVQPVGSPLSLECTVEGTSNPNLYWYRQAAGRGLQLLFYSVGIGQISSEVPQNLSASRPQDRQFILSSKKLLLSDSGFYLCAWNSGDYEQYFGPGTRLTVT.

This clone was seen a single time. V and J are TRBV7-3 and TRBJ2-7; D unclear. V lost 3 bases, J lost 3 bases, and 12 bases lay in between. The CDR3 consists of 14 residues. Germline V lookup: CDR1 SGHTA, CDR2 FQGTGA. The CDR3 DNA reads TGTGCCAGCAGCTTTTGGCGACCCCTCTACGAGCAGTACTTC. Protein sequence: CASSFWRPLYEQYF. Full variable domain (missing parts from reference TRBV7-3 and TRBJ2-7): GAGVSQTPSNKVTEKGKYVELRCDPISGHTALYWYRQSLGQGPEFLIYFQGTGAADDSGLPNDRFFAVRPEGSVSTLKIQRTERGDSAVYLCASSFWRPLYEQYFGPGTRLTVT.

The J gene is TRBJ1-4, the V gene TRBV10-3, with TRBD1 as a possible D gene (5 bases). Trimming took 8 bases from V and 7 from J, leaving 20 bases between them. The CDR3 covers 15 residues. The germline V gene encodes CDR1 ENHRY and CDR2 SYGVKD. The CDR3 region has the DNA TGTGCCATCTCCGCTCCAGGGTCAAATCGTGAAAAACTGTTTTTT. Amino acid sequence: CAISAPGSNREKLFF.

The genes are TRBV9 and TRBJ1-1, with D hard to call. Germline V gene data show CDR1 as SGDLS and CDR2 as YYNGEE. The CDR3 totals 13 residues. The V gene lost 0 bases and the J gene lost 4 bases, with 7 bases spanning the gap. CDR3 in DNA: TGTGCCAGCAGCGTAGTCGGATCCACTGAAGCTTTCTTT. As protein: CASSVVGSTEAFF.

The chain employs TRBV11-3 and TRBJ1-2; TRBD1 might be the D (5 bases). The V end lost 5 bases, the J end lost 3 bases, and 13 bases lay between the germline ends. CDR3 length: 14 residues. The germline V gene encodes CDR1 SGHNT and CDR2 YENEEA. The CDR3 DNA follows: TGTGCCAGCAGCGCCGACAGCTTTTACTATGGCTACACCTTC. It specifies CASSADSFYYGYTF.

The CDR3, as DNA: TGTGCCAGTAGTAAGTCGACGACAGGGGTCACCTACGAGCAGTACTTC. Translating it yields CASSKSTTGVTYEQYF. The chain employs TRBV19 and TRBJ2-7, with 8 bases lining up with TRBD1. The germline gives CDR1 LNHDA, CDR2 SQIVND (reference sequence). Trimming took 4 bases from V and 2 from J; bases not matched to a gene: 10. CDR3 size: 16 residues. Together with reference TRBV19 and TRBJ2-7, the CDR3 gives the full variable domain: DGGITQSPKYLFRKEGQNVTLSCEQNLNHDAMYWYRQDPGQGLRLIYYSQIVNDFQKGDIAEGYSVSREKKESFPLTVTSAQKNPTAFYLCASSKSTTGVTYEQYFGPGTRLTVT.

Written as DNA, the CDR3 is TGTGCCAGCAGCCAAGTTGGGACGAGCGGCATGGCTTTCTTT. Protein: CASSQVGTSGMAFF. The chain employs TRBV14 and TRBJ1-1; tentatively, D is TRBD1 (5 bases). Trimming cost V 1 base and J 11 bases, with 17 bases left between them. This CDR3 spans 14 amino acids. The V gene's germline CDR1 is SGHDN and CDR2 FVKESK.

This clone has just one count. The J gene is TRBJ1-5, the V gene TRBV28; D is possibly TRBD1 (5 bases). This CDR3 comprises 15 residues. Germline V gene sequence: CDR1 MDHEN, CDR2 SYDVKM. V was clipped by 5 bases and J by 2 bases, with 13 bases between them. Here the CDR3 DNA reads TGTGCCAGCAGTGCCGGGGACGCCCGCAATCAGCCCCAGCATTTT. This codes for CASSAGDARNQPQHF.

This clone was seen once. The chain links TRBV13 to TRBJ1-3, with 7 bases identical to TRBD1. Germline values: CDR1 PRHDT, CDR2 FYEKMQ (reference sequence). The CDR3 loop spans 16 amino acids. V gave up 8 bases and J gave up 2 bases; unmatched junction bases: 12. In DNA form, the CDR3 reads TGTGCCAGCGGAATGGCAGGGGGTCTTGCTGGAAACACCATATATTTT. Amino acids: CASGMAGGLAGNTIYF. Filled out from reference TRBV13 and TRBJ1-3, the complete variable domain reads AAGVIQSPRHLIKEKRETATLKCYPIPRHDTVYWYQQGPGQDPQFLISFYEKMQSDKGSIPDRFSAQQFSDYHSELNMSSLELGDSALYFCASGMAGGLAGNTIYFGEGSWLTVV.

This chain links TRBV30 with TRBJ2-1, with TRBD2 matching 8 bases. V was clipped by 3 bases and J by 7 bases; unmatched bases: 8. The CDR3 runs to 14 residues. Germline V gives CDR1 GTSNPN, CDR2 SVGIG (reference sequence). CDR3 coding DNA: TGTGCCTGGAGCGGGAGGGAGGAGGGAAATGAGCAGTTCTTC. This encodes CAWSGREEGNEQFF.

This clone was counted once. The rearrangement uses TRBV9 and TRBJ2-3; 14 bases are shared with TRBD2. The CDR3 has 17 amino acids. V dropped 3 bases and J dropped 2; count of bases not matched to a gene: 5. Germline assignment: CDR1 SGDLS and CDR2 YYNGEE. CDR3 loop: CASSAGTSGGLTDTQYF. CDR3 DNA: TGTGCCAGCAGCGCCGGGACTAGCGGGGGCCTCACAGATACGCAGTATTTT.

This clone was recorded once. V gene TRBV15 combines with J gene TRBJ2-1, with 7 bases fitting TRBD2. After removal of 5 bases from V and 6 bases from J, the junction contained 7 bases not matched to a gene. The CDR3 runs 14 residues. CDR1 is LNHNV and CDR2 is YYDKDF in the germline V gene (reference sequence). CDR3 in amino acids: CATSFGTTINEQFF. The CDR3 DNA follows: TGTGCCACCAGCTTCGGGACTACGATCAATGAGCAGTTCTTC. Combining the CDR3 with reference TRBV15 and TRBJ2-1 gives the whole variable domain DAMVIQNPRYQVTQFGKPVTLSCSQTLNHNVMYWYQQKSSQAPKLLFHYYDKDFNNEADTPDNFQSRRPNTSFCFLDIRSPGLGDTAMYLCATSFGTTINEQFFGPGTRLTVL.

V gene TRBV7-3 combines with J gene TRBJ2-1; D is ambiguous. The CDR3 is 15 residues long. Germline CDR1 and CDR2: SGHTA and FQGTGA. Trimming took off 5 bases at V and 7 bases at J, with 18 bases between the two ends. The CDR3 DNA follows: TGTGCCAGCAGCCCCACCGCGGATCTCACGAATGAGCAGTTCTTC. Its translation is CASSPTADLTNEQFF. Full variable domain (rest looked up from reference TRBV7-3 and TRBJ2-1): GAGVSQTPSNKVTEKGKYVELRCDPISGHTALYWYRQSLGQGPEFLIYFQGTGAADDSGLPNDRFFAVRPEGSVSTLKIQRTERGDSAVYLCASSPTADLTNEQFFGPGTRLTVL.

The chain carries TRBV16 and TRBJ1-1, with a possible D match to TRBD1 (5 bases). Trimming took 1 base from V and 1 from J, leaving 7 bases between them. The CDR3 is 14 residues long. Germline CDR1 is KGHSY and CDR2 is FQNENV. This CDR3 is CASSQYGTNTEAFF. CDR3 bases: TGTGCCAGCAGCCAATACGGGACGAACACTGAAGCTTTCTTT.

The chain couples TRBV10-3 to TRBJ1-2; D ambiguous. Germline V gene lookup returns CDR1 ENHRY and CDR2 SYGVKD. V was trimmed by 9 bases and J by 4 bases, leaving 15 bases between them. This CDR3 region has 13 residues. The CDR3 region is CAIGHPGTYGYTF. As DNA, the CDR3 is TGTGCCATTGGTCATCCTGGAACCTATGGCTACACCTTC.

In DNA form, the CDR3 reads TGTGCCAGCAGCTGGGACCGGGCGGCAGATACGCAGTATTTT. Its protein product is CASSWDRAADTQYF. V usage is TRBV7-9 and J usage is TRBJ2-3; D is tentatively TRBD1 or TRBD2 (5 bases each). V shed 4 bases and J shed 4 bases, with 12 bases lying between them. Germline V lookup: CDR1 SEHNR, CDR2 FQNEAQ (reference sequence). This CDR3 region has 14 residues.

The V and J genes are TRBV10-3 and TRBJ2-1, with no clear D. Trimming removed 10 bases at V and 6 bases at J, with 22 bases between. CDR1 is ENHRY, CDR2 SYGVKD, per germline. The CDR3 contains 15 residues. Here the CDR3 DNA reads TGTGCCAGCCAACAACCGACTTCGCCTGCCAATGAGCAGTTCTTC. Residues: CASQQPTSPANEQFF.

The chain recombines TRBV27 with TRBJ1-5; D not resolved. The CDR3 extends over 14 amino acids. V lost 3 bases and J lost 1, with 7 bases in between. The germline gives CDR1 MNHEY, CDR2 SMNVEV (reference sequence). The CDR3 DNA reads TGTGCCAGCAGTTTGGGCCCGAGCAATCAGCCCCAGCATTTT. The encoded protein is CASSLGPSNQPQHF.

This clone was detected only once. The chain recombines TRBV7-3 with TRBJ2-2, with 10 bases identical to TRBD1. Germline V gene lookup returns CDR1 SGHTA and CDR2 FQGTGA. V dropped 4 bases and J dropped 1; count of bases not matched to a gene: 3. The CDR3 covers 16 residues. The CDR3: CASSSDRGLNTGELFF. The CDR3 bases are TGTGCCAGCAGCTCCGACAGGGGGCTGAACACCGGGGAGCTGTTTTTT.

The J gene is TRBJ1-3, the V gene TRBV6-1, with TRBD1 matching over 7 bases. V was clipped by 0 bases and J by 1 base; unmatched bases: 9. The CDR3 length is 18 residues. Germline CDR1 is MNHNS and CDR2 is SASEGT. Written as DNA, the CDR3 is TGTGCCAGCAGTGAAGCGGTCGGAGGGGGCAGTTCTGGAAACACCATATATTTT. Protein sequence: CASSEAVGGGSSGNTIYF.

In this sample, this clone turned up a few times. This rearrangement joins TRBV9 to TRBJ2-1, with 7 bases matching TRBD2. The CDR3 totals 15 residues. V lost 2 bases to trimming and J lost 6 bases; unmatched junction nucleotides: 8. Germline V gives CDR1 SGDLS, CDR2 YYNGEE. CDR3 DNA: TGTGCCAGCAGCGTCCTCGCGGGAGTTCGCAATGAGCAGTTCTTC. It encodes CASSVLAGVRNEQFF.

The CDR3 region has the DNA TGTGCCAGTACCCATGATGAAAAACTGTTTTTT. This translates into CASTHDEKLFF. V usage is TRBV19 and J usage is TRBJ1-4; no clear D gene. V was pared by 7 bases and J by 6 bases, with 6 bases between. Germline V gene data show CDR1 as LNHDA and CDR2 as SQIVND (reference sequence). This CDR3 has 11 amino acids.

This clone was detected a few times. This chain connects TRBV11-3 to TRBJ1-3; D is possibly TRBD1 (5 bases). V was cut by 5 bases and J by 9 bases, with 23 bases left in between. Germline V gene lookup returns CDR1 SGHNT and CDR2 YENEEA. The CDR3 covers 16 residues. CDR3 amino acids: CASSPTLGPSSGTIYF. The CDR3 coding sequence is TGTGCCAGCAGCCCTACCTTGGGGCCTAGTTCGGGCACCATATATTTT.